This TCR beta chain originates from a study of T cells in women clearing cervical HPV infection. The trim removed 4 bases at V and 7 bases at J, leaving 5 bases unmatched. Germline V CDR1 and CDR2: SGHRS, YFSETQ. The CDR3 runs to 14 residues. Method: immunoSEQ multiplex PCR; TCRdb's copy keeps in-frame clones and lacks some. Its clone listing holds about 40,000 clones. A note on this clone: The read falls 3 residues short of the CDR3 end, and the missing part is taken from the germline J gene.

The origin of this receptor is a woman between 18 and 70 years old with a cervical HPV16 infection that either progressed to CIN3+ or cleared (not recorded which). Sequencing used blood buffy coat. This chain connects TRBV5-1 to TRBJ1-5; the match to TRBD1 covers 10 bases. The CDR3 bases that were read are TGCGCCAGCAGCGGCGGGACAGGGGAACAGCCC. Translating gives CASSGGTGEQP. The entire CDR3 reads CASSGGTGEQPQHF. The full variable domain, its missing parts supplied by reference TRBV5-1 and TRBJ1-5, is KAGVTQTPRYLIKTRGQQVTLSCSPISGHRSVSWYQQTPGQGLQFLFEYFSETQRNKGNFPGRFSGRQFSNSRSEMNVSTLELGDSALYLCASSGGTGEQPQHFGDGTRLSIL.